The 25 T cell receptor beta chains reported below all come from one sample, sequenced in a study of T cell responses to AZD1222 COVID-19 vaccine (dated by TCRdb to the early 2020s). Libraries were prepared through the immunoSEQ multiplex PCR assay. In its TCRdb copy, this immuneACCESS table keeps in-frame sequences only and misses some clones. Where compared with another copy, unresolved V genes explain less than half of these, and the others have no known cause. Counted in this sample were about 94,000 clones; almost 90% of them appeared once. The ten largest clones represent roughly 9% of the sample. Interpreted using the paper, the time point label stands for: baseline before first vaccination. This specimen consisted of peripheral blood, obtained on day 0 of AZD1222 vaccination. Receptors originate from an adult in good health.

This clone was counted between two and nine times. The CDR3 coding sequence is TGTGCCAGCAGCGCCCGATCAATGAACACTGAAGCTTTCTTT. It yields the protein CASSARSMNTEAFF. The gene calls are TRBV9 and TRBJ1-1; no definite D call. The CDR3 runs 14 residues. Germline CDR1 SGDLS, CDR2 YYNGEE. Trimming cost V 3 bases and J 0 bases, with 9 bases left between them.

This clone was observed a handful of times. V and J are TRBV9 and TRBJ2-3; maybe TRBD2 (5 bases). The V gene lost 6 bases and the J gene lost 0 bases, with 11 bases spanning the gap. The germline gives CDR1 SGDLS, CDR2 YYNGEE. This CDR3 comprises 14 residues. The CDR3 bases are TGTGCCAGCACGGCACGGACTAGCACAGATACGCAGTATTTT. Protein: CASTARTSTDTQYF.

This chain links TRBV5-5 with TRBJ1-2; unclear D gene. This CDR3 has 14 residues. V was pared by 4 bases and J by 2 bases, with 12 bases between. The germline V gene has CDR1 SGHKS and CDR2 YYEKEE (reference sequence). The CDR3 nucleotides read TGTGCCAGCAGCGCCCGGACTGGGAACTATGGCTACACCTTC. Translation: CASSARTGNYGYTF.

This clone was observed a few times. This chain joins TRBV19 and TRBJ2-1; 10 nucleotides line up with TRBD2. This CDR3 region has 14 residues. The junction had 1 base not matched to a gene; V was cut back by 3 bases and J by 5 bases. From germline, CDR1 is LNHDA and CDR2 SQIVND (reference sequence). CDR3 coding DNA: TGTGCCAGTAGTATTAGCGGGGGGCACAATGAGCAGTTCTTC. This encodes CASSISGGHNEQFF.

This chain joins TRBV6-5 and TRBJ1-1; D perhaps matches TRBD1 (5 bases). Trimming removed 4 bases at V and 1 base at J, with 7 bases between. In germline, CDR1 is MNHEY, CDR2 SVGAGI. The CDR3 loop spans 13 amino acids. CDR3 sequence reads: CASSFGQNTEAFF. The CDR3, as DNA: TGTGCCAGCAGTTTCGGACAGAACACTGAAGCTTTCTTT.

The V gene is TRBV9, the J gene TRBJ2-5; D is ambiguous. Germline lookup yields CDR1 SGDLS and CDR2 YYNGEE. Trimming left V 0 bases short and J 5 bases short, with 14 bases between. CDR3 length equals 15 residues. The CDR3 is CASSVGAGIPETQYF. For the CDR3, the DNA is TGTGCCAGCAGCGTAGGGGCAGGCATACCGGAGACCCAGTACTTC.

This chain uses TRBV27 with TRBJ1-5; D is ambiguous. Germline V gives CDR1 MNHEY, CDR2 SMNVEV (reference sequence). The length of the CDR3 is 17 residues. The V end lost 4 bases, the J end lost 3 bases, and 19 bases lay between the germline ends. The CDR3 DNA follows: TGTGCCAGCAGTTCCCGAGGTTTTGGGCAGTTCAATCAGCCCCAGCATTTT. Protein product: CASSSRGFGQFNQPQHF.

The V gene is TRBV28, the J gene TRBJ2-7; D perhaps matches TRBD2 (6 bases). The CDR3 is 15 residues long. Germline-derived CDR1 and CDR2 are MDHEN and SYDVKM. V was cut by 5 bases and J by 0 bases, with 14 bases left in between. The CDR3 loop reads CASSLPGLSSYEQYF. The CDR3 coding sequence is TGTGCCAGCAGTCTTCCGGGACTGAGCTCCTACGAGCAGTACTTC.

This chain connects TRBV7-9 to TRBJ1-6, with D perhaps matching TRBD1 (5 bases). The germline V gene encodes CDR1 SEHNR and CDR2 FQNEAQ (reference sequence). V was pared by 1 base and J by 8 bases, with 9 bases between. The CDR3 sequence is 14 residues long. The CDR3 is CASSLVGGDSPLHF. The CDR3 region has the DNA TGTGCCAGCAGCTTAGTGGGGGGGGATTCACCCCTCCACTTT.

V is TRBV9 and J is TRBJ2-6; D is possibly TRBD1 (5 bases). V lost 3 bases and J lost 4, with 14 bases in between. This CDR3 has 16 amino acids. In germline, CDR1 is SGDLS, CDR2 YYNGEE. The CDR3 protein is CASSATQGSGANVLTF. The CDR3 DNA sequence: TGTGCCAGCAGCGCAACTCAGGGCTCCGGGGCCAACGTCCTGACTTTC.

The genes are TRBV13 and TRBJ2-7; D gene uncertain. From germline, CDR1 is PRHDT and CDR2 FYEKMQ (reference sequence). This CDR3 has 16 amino acids. V gave up 2 bases and J gave up 0 bases, with 14 bases separating them. This CDR3 is CASSLQTLATSYEQYF. The CDR3 coding sequence is TGTGCCAGCAGCTTACAAACTTTGGCCACCTCCTACGAGCAGTACTTC.

The chain is built from TRBV5-1 and TRBJ2-7; 10 bases agree with TRBD1. J was trimmed by 0 bases and V by 4 bases; bases with no gene match: 16. The CDR3 spans 19 residues. The germline gives CDR1 SGHRS, CDR2 YFSETQ. The chain's CDR3 is CASSAPGQGHLGSSYEQYF. DNA for the CDR3: TGCGCCAGCAGCGCCCCGGGACAGGGGCACCTGGGTAGCTCCTACGAGCAGTACTTC.

This chain uses TRBV6-5 with TRBJ1-1; no clear D gene. This CDR3 is 15 amino acids long. Between the trimmed V and J ends, which lost 5 bases and 0 bases, there was a span of 13 bases. Germline V gene sequence: CDR1 MNHEY, CDR2 SVGAGI. CDR3 bases: TGTGCCAGCAGTCGACGCCGACACATGAACACTGAAGCTTTCTTT. Translation: CASSRRRHMNTEAFF.

The chain employs TRBV3-1 (or the pseudogene TRBV3-2) and TRBJ1-1; D is possibly TRBD1 (5 bases). The CDR3 loop spans 15 amino acids. CDR1 is LGHDT, CDR2 YNNKEL, per germline (reference sequence). Trimming removed 0 bases at V and 0 bases at J, with 8 bases between. The CDR3 sequence: CASSQEGRLNTEAFF. The CDR3 nucleotides are TGTGCCAGCAGCCAAGAGGGACGTTTGAACACTGAAGCTTTCTTT.

The chain uses TRBV2 and TRBJ2-5, with D maybe TRBD2 (5 bases). Germline V CDR1 and CDR2: SNHLY, FYNNEI. V lost 10 bases and J 0 bases, leaving 9 bases between the germline ends. This CDR3 spans 12 amino acids. The CDR3 reads CAKSDYQETQYF. CDR3 sequence (DNA): TGTGCCAAATCGGACTACCAAGAGACCCAGTACTTC.

This chain links TRBV30 with TRBJ2-4; D ambiguous. V dropped 6 bases and J dropped 8 bases, with 8 bases sitting between them. Germline CDR1 is GTSNPN and CDR2 is SVGIG (reference sequence). The CDR3 is 10 residues long. CDR3: CACGRDIQYF. The CDR3 region has the DNA TGTGCCTGTGGACGAGACATTCAGTACTTC.

The DNA of the CDR3 is TGTGCCAGCGTGGAGTCGGGAAACACCATATATTTT. Amino acids: CASVESGNTIYF. The chain recombines TRBV18 with TRBJ1-3; no firm D call. The V end lost 8 bases, the J end lost 4 bases, and 9 bases lay between the germline ends. Looked up from germline, CDR1 is KGHSH and CDR2 is LQKENI. The CDR3 length is 12 residues.

This chain joins TRBV27 and TRBJ2-3; no definite D call. Germline V gene sequence: CDR1 MNHEY, CDR2 SMNVEV (reference sequence). V was pared by 5 bases and J by 3 bases, with 15 bases between. The CDR3 is made up of 15 amino acids. CDR3: CASSLDPLETDTQYF. The CDR3 nucleotides read TGTGCCAGCAGTCTAGACCCTCTAGAAACAGATACGCAGTATTTT.

The rearrangement joins TRBV6-5 to TRBJ1-2, with a possible D match to TRBD1 (5 bases). Between the trimmed V and J ends, which lost 7 bases and 0 bases, there was a span of 12 bases. This CDR3 comprises 14 residues. The germline V gene encodes CDR1 MNHEY and CDR2 SVGAGI. The CDR3: CASKGQNTNYGYTF. Here the CDR3 DNA reads TGTGCCAGCAAGGGGCAGAATACTAACTATGGCTACACCTTC.

This rearrangement joins TRBV7-8 to TRBJ2-7; no firm D call. CDR3 size: 13 residues. CDR1 and CDR2 from the germline V gene are SGHVS and FQNEAQ. The ends were cut back, 1 base at V and 2 bases at J, with 6 bases in the middle. CDR3 in amino acids: CASSLGATYEQYF. For the CDR3, the DNA is TGTGCCAGCAGCTTAGGGGCTACCTACGAGCAGTACTTC.

The V gene is TRBV30, the J gene TRBJ1-5, with a possible D match to TRBD1 (5 bases). The CDR3 has 14 residues. The germline gives CDR1 GTSNPN, CDR2 SVGIG (reference sequence). V gave up 5 bases and J gave up 2 bases, with 13 bases separating them. CDR3 loop: CAWGRELGNQPQHF. DNA of the CDR3: TGTGCCTGGGGCAGGGAGTTAGGCAATCAGCCCCAGCATTTT.

The chain joins TRBV11-3 to TRBJ2-1, with no clear D. Germline V lookup: CDR1 SGHNT, CDR2 YENEEA. This CDR3 is 15 amino acids long. The V end was cut by 5 bases, the J end by 5 bases, with 16 bases between. In DNA, the CDR3 is TGTGCCAGCAGCCCCGGATCCTCGGGTGACAATGAGCAGTTCTTC. Translated, it gives CASSPGSSGDNEQFF. The whole variable domain, filled in from reference TRBV11-3 and TRBJ2-1, reads EAGVVQSPRYKIIEKKQPVAFWCNPISGHNTLYWYLQNLGQGPELLIRYENEEAVDDSQLPKDRFSAERLKGVDSTLKIQPAELGDSAVYLCASSPGSSGDNEQFFGPGTRLTVL.

The rearrangement uses TRBV2 and TRBJ1-1, with D maybe TRBD1 (5 bases). CDR3 size: 13 residues. Germline-derived CDR1 and CDR2 are SNHLY and FYNNEI. V lost 8 bases, J lost 4 bases, and 14 bases lay in between. The CDR3 coding sequence is TGTGCCAGCCAAACCAGGGTAGCCACTGAAGCTTTCTTT. Translated, it gives CASQTRVATEAFF.

V gene TRBV9 combines with J gene TRBJ1-3; a weak D match, TRBD1 (5 bases). Trimming pared 1 base from V and 4 bases from J, leaving 12 bases between. Germline V lookup: CDR1 SGDLS, CDR2 YYNGEE. This CDR3 comprises 15 residues. CDR3 DNA: TGTGCCAGCAGCGTAAGCGGGGCGGGGGGAAACACCATATATTTT. Residues: CASSVSGAGGNTIYF.

This clone was counted between two and nine times. V is TRBV15 and J is TRBJ2-7, with D tentatively TRBD2 (5 bases). The germline V gene encodes CDR1 LNHNV and CDR2 YYDKDF (reference sequence). The CDR3 is made up of 15 amino acids. Deletions cut 3 bases from V and 2 bases from J, with 14 bases between. The CDR3 region is CATSRVGVGTYEQYF. The CDR3 coding sequence is TGTGCCACCAGCAGGGTCGGGGTGGGGACCTACGAGCAGTACTTC.